This TCR beta chain was obtained from a study of OX40 agonist ivuxolimab in advanced cancers. Background on the study: In this cohort, patients received ivuxolimab, an agonistic anti-OX40 (CD134) antibody.

Regarding this clone: Antigen unknown.

The assay was immunoSEQ multiplex PCR, and TCRdb's table has in-frame clones only and misses some. The sample includes 55,000 to 70,000 clones, over 75% of them seen just once. Overall study results and limits: Expanded clones belonging to CD8+ T cells outnumbered, on average, those of CD4+.

There are 15 residues in the CDR3. V was clipped by 2 bases and J by 1 base, with 12 bases between them. CDR1 is GTSNPN, CDR2 SVGIG, per germline (reference sequence). The specimen comprised CD4+ or CD8+ T cells sorted from blood, sampled in a trial of the OX40 agonist ivuxolimab. The chain employs TRBV30 and TRBJ2-1; D may be TRBD2 (6 bases). The TCR sequence derives from an adult with an advanced solid tumor such as melanoma, head and neck, liver or kidney cancer. CDR3 sequence reads: CAWSTGGLSYNEQFF. The CDR3 coding sequence is TGTGCCTGGAGTACAGGAGGGTTATCCTACAATGAGCAGTTCTTC.